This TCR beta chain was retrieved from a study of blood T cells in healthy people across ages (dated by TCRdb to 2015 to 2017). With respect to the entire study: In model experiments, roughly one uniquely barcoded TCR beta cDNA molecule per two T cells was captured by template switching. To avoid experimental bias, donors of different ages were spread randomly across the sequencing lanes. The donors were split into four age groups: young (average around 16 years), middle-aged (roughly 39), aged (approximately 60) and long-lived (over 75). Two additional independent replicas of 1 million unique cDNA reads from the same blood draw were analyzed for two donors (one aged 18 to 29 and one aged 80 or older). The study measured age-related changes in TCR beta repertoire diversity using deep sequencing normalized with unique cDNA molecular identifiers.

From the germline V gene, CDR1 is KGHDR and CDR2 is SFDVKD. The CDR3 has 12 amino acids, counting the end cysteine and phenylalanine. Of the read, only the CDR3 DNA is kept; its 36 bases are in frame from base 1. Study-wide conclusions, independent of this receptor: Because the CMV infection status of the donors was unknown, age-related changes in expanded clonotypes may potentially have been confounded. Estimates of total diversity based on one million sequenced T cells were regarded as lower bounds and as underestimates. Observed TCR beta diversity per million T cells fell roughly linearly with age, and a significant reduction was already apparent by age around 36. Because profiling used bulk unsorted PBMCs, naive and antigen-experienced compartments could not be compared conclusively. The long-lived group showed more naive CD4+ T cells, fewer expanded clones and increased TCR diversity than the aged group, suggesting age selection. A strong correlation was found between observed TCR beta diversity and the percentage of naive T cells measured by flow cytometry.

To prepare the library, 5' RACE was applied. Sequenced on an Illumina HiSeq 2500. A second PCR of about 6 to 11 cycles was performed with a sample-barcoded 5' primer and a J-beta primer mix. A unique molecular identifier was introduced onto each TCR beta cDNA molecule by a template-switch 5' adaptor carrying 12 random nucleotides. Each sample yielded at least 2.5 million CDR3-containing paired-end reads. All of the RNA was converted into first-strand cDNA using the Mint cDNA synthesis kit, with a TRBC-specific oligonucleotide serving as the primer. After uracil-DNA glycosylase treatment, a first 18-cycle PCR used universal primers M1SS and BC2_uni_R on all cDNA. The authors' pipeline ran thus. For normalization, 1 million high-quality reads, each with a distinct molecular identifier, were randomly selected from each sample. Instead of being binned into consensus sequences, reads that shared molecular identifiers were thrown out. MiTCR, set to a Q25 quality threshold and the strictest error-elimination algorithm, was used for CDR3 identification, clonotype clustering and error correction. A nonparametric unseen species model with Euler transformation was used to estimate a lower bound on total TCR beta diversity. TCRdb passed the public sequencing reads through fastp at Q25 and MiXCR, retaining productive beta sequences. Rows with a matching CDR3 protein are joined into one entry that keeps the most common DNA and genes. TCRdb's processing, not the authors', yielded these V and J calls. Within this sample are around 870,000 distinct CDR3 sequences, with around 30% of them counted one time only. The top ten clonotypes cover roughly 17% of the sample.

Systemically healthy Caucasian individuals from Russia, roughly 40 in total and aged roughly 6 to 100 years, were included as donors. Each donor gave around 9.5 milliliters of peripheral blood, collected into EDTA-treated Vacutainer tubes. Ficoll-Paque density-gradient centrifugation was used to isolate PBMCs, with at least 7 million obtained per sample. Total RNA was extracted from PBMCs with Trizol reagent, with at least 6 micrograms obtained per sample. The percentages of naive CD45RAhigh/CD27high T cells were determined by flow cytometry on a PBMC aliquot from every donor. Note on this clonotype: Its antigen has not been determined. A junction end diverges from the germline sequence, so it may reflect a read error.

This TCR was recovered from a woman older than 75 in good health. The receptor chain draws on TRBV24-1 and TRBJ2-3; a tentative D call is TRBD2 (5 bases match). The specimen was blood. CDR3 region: CATAVRGDTRYF. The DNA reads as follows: TGTGCCACCGCTGTTCGGGGAGATACGCGGTATTTT.